The entry that follows covers one T cell receptor beta chain sequence. The CDR3 consists of 12 residues. Trimming removed 0 bases at V and 8 bases at J, with 7 bases between. The germline V gene encodes CDR1 MNHEY and CDR2 SVGAGI. These data originate in a study of blood T cell repertoires in COVID-19. Whole-study context: Researchers got acute and convalescent COVID-19 samples from the United States, Italy and Spain.

The method was immunoSEQ multiplex PCR; TCRdb's version includes in-frame clones alone and lacks a portion of them. This table has some 240,000 clones, approximately 84% appearing once. Participants had their cohort set by participant-reported clinical history. Symptom resolution, clearance, or two negative PCRs marked donors in Cohort 3 as recovered. The sequence was collected from a man in his fifties or sixties who had recovered from COVID-19. The chain combines TRBV6-5 with TRBJ1-1; D not resolved. Sequenced sample: PBMCs or T cells enriched from blood (not recorded which). The CDR3 sequence: CASSYSRVEAFF. CDR3 nucleotide sequence: TGTGCCAGCAGTTACTCGAGAGTGGAAGCTTTCTTT.